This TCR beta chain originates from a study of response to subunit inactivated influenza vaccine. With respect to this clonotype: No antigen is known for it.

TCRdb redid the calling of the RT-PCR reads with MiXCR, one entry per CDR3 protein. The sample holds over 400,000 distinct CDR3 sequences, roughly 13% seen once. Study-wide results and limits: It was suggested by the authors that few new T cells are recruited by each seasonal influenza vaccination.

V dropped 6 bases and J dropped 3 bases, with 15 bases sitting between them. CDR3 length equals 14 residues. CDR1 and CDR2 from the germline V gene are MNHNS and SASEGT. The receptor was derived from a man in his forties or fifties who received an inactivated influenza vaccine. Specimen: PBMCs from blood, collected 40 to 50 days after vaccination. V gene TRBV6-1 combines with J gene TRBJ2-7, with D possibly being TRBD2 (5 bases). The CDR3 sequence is CASRAMSGGYEQYF. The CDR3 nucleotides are TGTGCCAGCAGAGCCATGAGCGGCGGCTACGAGCAGTACTTC.